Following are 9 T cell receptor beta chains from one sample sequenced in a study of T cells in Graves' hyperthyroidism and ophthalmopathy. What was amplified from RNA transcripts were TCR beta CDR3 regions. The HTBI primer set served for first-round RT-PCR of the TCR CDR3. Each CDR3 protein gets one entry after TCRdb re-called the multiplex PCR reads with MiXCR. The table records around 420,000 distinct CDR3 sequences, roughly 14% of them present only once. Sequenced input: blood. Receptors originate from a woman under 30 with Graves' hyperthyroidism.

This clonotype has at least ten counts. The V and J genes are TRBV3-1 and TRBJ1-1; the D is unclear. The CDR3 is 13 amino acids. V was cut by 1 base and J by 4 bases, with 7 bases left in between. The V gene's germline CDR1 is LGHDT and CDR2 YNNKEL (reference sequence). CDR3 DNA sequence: TGTGCCAGCAGCCAAGGCGCAGGCACTGAAGCTTTCTTT. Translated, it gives CASSQGAGTEAFF.

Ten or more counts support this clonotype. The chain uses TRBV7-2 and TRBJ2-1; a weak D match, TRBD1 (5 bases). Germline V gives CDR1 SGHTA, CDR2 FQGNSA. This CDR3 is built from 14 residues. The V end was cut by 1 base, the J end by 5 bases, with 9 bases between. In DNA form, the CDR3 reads TGTGCCAGCAGCTTAGTGGGGCTTCACAATGAGCAGTTCTTC. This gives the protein CASSLVGLHNEQFF.

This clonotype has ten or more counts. The CDR3 reads CASSLGQHTGELFF. CDR3 sequence (DNA): TGTGCCAGCAGCTTGGGACAGCACACCGGGGAGCTGTTTTTT. V gene TRBV5-6 combines with J gene TRBJ2-2; TRBD1 might be the D (5 bases). Per germline, CDR1 SGHDT and CDR2 YYEEEE. With 0 bases removed from V and 3 bases from J, the gap between germline ends came to 6 bases. The CDR3 is 14 residues long.

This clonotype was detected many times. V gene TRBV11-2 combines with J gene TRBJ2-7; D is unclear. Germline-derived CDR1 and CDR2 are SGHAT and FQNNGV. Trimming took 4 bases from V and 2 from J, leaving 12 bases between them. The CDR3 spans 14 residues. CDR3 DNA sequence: TGTGCCAGCAGCTCTCTGGGCAGACCCTACGAGCAGTACTTC. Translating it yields CASSSLGRPYEQYF.

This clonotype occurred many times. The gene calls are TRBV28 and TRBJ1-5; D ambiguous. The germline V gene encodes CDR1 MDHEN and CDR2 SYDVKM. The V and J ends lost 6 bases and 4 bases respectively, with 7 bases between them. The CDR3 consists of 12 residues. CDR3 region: CASSGMNQPQHF. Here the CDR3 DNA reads TGTGCCAGCAGCGGGATGAATCAGCCCCAGCATTTT.

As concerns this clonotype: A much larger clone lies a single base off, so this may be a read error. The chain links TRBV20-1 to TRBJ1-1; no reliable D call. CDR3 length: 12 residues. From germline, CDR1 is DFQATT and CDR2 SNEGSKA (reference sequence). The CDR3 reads CSAREPSTWASF. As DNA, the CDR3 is TGCAGTGCTAGAGAACCTTCAACCTGGGCTTCCTTT.

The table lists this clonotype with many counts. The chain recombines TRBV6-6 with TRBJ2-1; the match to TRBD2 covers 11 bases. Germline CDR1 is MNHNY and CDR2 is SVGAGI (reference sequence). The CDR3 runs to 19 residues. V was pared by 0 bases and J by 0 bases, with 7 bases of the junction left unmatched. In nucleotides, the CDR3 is TGTGCCAGCAGTTACTCGATTAGCGGGAGGGCCAGCTCCTACAATGAGCAGTTCTTC. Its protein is CASSYSISGRASSYNEQFF.

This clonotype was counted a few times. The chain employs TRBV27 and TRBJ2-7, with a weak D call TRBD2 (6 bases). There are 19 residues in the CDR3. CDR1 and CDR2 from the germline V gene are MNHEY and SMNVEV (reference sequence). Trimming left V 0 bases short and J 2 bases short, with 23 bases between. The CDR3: CASSLSFGRAGTLTYEQYF. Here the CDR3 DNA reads TGTGCCAGCAGTTTATCATTTGGGCGGGCCGGGACTCTAACCTACGAGCAGTACTTC.

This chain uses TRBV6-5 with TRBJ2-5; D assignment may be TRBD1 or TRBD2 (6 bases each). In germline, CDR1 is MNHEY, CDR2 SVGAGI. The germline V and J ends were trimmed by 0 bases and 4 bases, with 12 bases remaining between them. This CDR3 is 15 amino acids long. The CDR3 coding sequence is TGTGCCAGCAGTTACTCTGGGGGGCTTGGAGAGACCCAGTACTTC. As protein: CASSYSGGLGETQYF.